Listed here are 22 T cell receptor beta chains from one sample, sequenced in a study of T-cell reconstitution after alpha-beta-depleted transplantation in children. Unique molecular identifiers were incorporated into the prepared TCRbeta library. TCRdb re-called the PCR reads through MiXCR, storing one row per CDR3 protein. The sample holds 200,000 to 250,000 distinct CDR3 sequences, roughly 7% seen once. This specimen was PBMCs, taken before TCRalphabeta/CD19-depleted stem cell transplant. The receptor set was obtained from a boy aged 2 to 10 with acute lymphoblastic leukemia, due to receive a stem cell transplant.

This clonotype was counted ten times or more. The rearrangement uses TRBV25-1 and TRBJ2-7; TRBD1 agrees at 7 bases. The CDR3 totals 15 residues. The germline V gene encodes CDR1 MGHDK and CDR2 SYGVNS. V was pared by 0 bases and J by 1 base, with 3 bases of the junction left unmatched. In DNA, the CDR3 is TGTGCCAGCAGTGAATATCTACAGGGGTCCTACGAGCAGTACTTC. This gives the protein CASSEYLQGSYEQYF.

The count of this clonotype is one. Being one base from a much bigger clone, this may be a read error. The CDR3 ends on some other residue instead of the conserved phenylalanine or tryptophan, so this is likely a read error. The DNA of the CDR3 is TGCAGTGCCCCATCGGTAGTAGCCAAAAACATTCAGTACTAC. It is translated as CSAPSVVAKNIQYY. The chain couples TRBV20-1 to TRBJ2-4; the D is unclear. V lost 6 bases to trimming and J lost 0 bases, with 12 bases between them. The CDR3 length is 14 residues. The germline gives CDR1 DFQATT, CDR2 SNEGSKA (reference sequence).

V gene TRBV7-8 combines with J gene TRBJ1-5; 7 bases line up with TRBD1. This CDR3 has 15 amino acids. V lost 5 bases, J lost 1 base, and 5 bases stayed unmatched. Germline assignment: CDR1 SGHVS and CDR2 FQNEAQ. CDR3 in amino acids: CASSPDRVSNQPQHF. The CDR3 DNA sequence: TGTGCCAGCAGCCCAGACAGGGTGAGCAATCAGCCCCAGCATTTT.

This clonotype was detected many times. The chain employs TRBV20-1 and TRBJ2-3, with 8 bases aligning to TRBD2. V was pared by 5 bases and J by 2 bases, with 6 bases of the junction left unmatched. Germline V CDR1 and CDR2: DFQATT, SNEGSKA (reference sequence). This CDR3 has 14 residues. The CDR3 DNA reads TGCAGTGCTTCAGCGGGAGCCTCCACAGATACGCAGTATTTT. It specifies CSASAGASTDTQYF.

This clonotype was recorded at least ten times. The chain has TRBV7-9 and TRBJ2-1; 12 bases fit TRBD2. Trimming at V came to 2 bases and at J to 5 bases, leaving 4 bases not matched to a gene. Germline V gene data show CDR1 as SEHNR and CDR2 as FQNEAQ (reference sequence). The CDR3 has 16 residues. This CDR3 is CASSLRTSGTHNEQFF. Written as DNA, the CDR3 is TGTGCCAGCAGCTTAAGGACTAGCGGGACCCACAATGAGCAGTTCTTC.

This clonotype was counted ten times or more. The CDR3 sequence is CSARTGNQPQHF. The CDR3 coding sequence is TGCAGCGCCCGGACAGGTAATCAGCCCCAGCATTTT. The gene calls are TRBV20-1 and TRBJ1-5; 7 positions agree with TRBD1. The CDR3 is 12 amino acids. The germline V gene has CDR1 DFQATT and CDR2 SNEGSKA (reference sequence).

This clonotype occurred many times. The chain uses TRBV20-1 and TRBJ2-7, with D maybe TRBD2 (6 bases). V was cut by 4 bases and J by 7 bases, with 17 bases left in between. The germline V gene encodes CDR1 DFQATT and CDR2 SNEGSKA (reference sequence). CDR3 length: 13 amino acids. This CDR3 is CSAIRERVWEQYF. The CDR3 nucleotides are TGCAGTGCTATACGAGAGCGGGTCTGGGAGCAGTACTTC.

This clonotype was found many times. The chain recombines TRBV28 with TRBJ2-3, with 12 nucleotides matching TRBD2. This CDR3 is built from 15 residues. Germline loops: CDR1 MDHEN, CDR2 SYDVKM. V lost 6 bases and J lost 3; bases outside the gene matches: 4. The CDR3 protein is CASRFGTSGTDTQYF. The CDR3 coding sequence is TGTGCCAGCAGATTCGGGACTAGCGGGACAGATACGCAGTATTTT.

As for this clonotype: A much larger clone sits a single nucleotide away, making a read error possible. The chain is built from TRBV5-4 and TRBJ2-2, with a tentative D call TRBD2 (5 bases). The V gene's germline CDR1 is SGHNT and CDR2 YYREEE (reference sequence). CDR3 length: 14 residues. CDR3 region: CTSSLRVNTGELFF. The CDR3 DNA follows: TGTACCAGCAGCTTGAGGGTGAACACCGGGGAGCTGTTTTTT.

This clonotype was picked up many times. The gene calls are TRBV4-2 and TRBJ2-3; D unclear. CDR3 length equals 13 residues. Germline V gene lookup returns CDR1 LGHNA and CDR2 YNFKEQ. The V end lost 5 bases, the J end lost 3 bases, and 9 bases lay between the germline ends. DNA of the CDR3: TGTGCCAGCAGCAGGGAAACGACAGATACGCAGTATTTT. Its protein is CASSRETTDTQYF.

This clonotype was counted many times. The V gene is TRBV25-1, the J gene TRBJ2-7; D call uncertain. V lost 6 bases and J lost 0, with 9 bases in between. This CDR3 is built from 13 residues. The germline gives CDR1 MGHDK, CDR2 SYGVNS. The chain's CDR3 is CASSVANSYEQYF. The CDR3 DNA reads TGTGCCAGCAGCGTCGCAAACTCCTACGAGCAGTACTTC.

The table lists this clonotype with many counts. V gene TRBV12-3 or TRBV12-4 combines with J gene TRBJ2-7; 10 bases are a match to TRBD2. The CDR3 has 15 residues. Trimming removed 6 bases from V and 2 bases from J; junction bases left unmatched: 7. The CDR3 protein is CASRAGLAVAYEQYF. The CDR3 DNA follows: TGTGCCAGCAGAGCAGGACTAGCGGTTGCCTACGAGCAGTACTTC.

This clonotype has ten or more counts. This sequence joins TRBV5-1 and TRBJ2-7; 9 bases match TRBD2. With 2 bases clipped from V and 3 bases from J, the junction kept 6 bases outside the gene matches. This CDR3 comprises 15 residues. From germline, CDR1 is SGHRS and CDR2 YFSETQ. CDR3 in DNA: TGCGCCAGCAGCTTAGGGCTAGCGGGGTACTACGAGCAGTACTTC. Its protein product is CASSLGLAGYYEQYF.

This clonotype was observed many times. The chain has TRBV29-1 and TRBJ1-2; possible D gene TRBD1, 6 bases. Germline-derived CDR1 and CDR2 are SQVTM and ANQGSEA. The CDR3 runs to 12 residues. V lost 6 bases to trimming and J lost 7 bases, with 15 bases between them. This chain's CDR3 is CSVPNRVGGYTF. As DNA, the CDR3 is TGCAGCGTCCCCAACAGGGTGGGTGGCTACACCTTC.

The sample holds many counts of this clonotype. The chain links TRBV21-1 to TRBJ2-2. TRBV21-1 is assigned pseudogene status. The CDR3 sequence is 15 residues long. The CDR3 region is CASSRSDLNTGELFF. The CDR3 DNA follows: TGTGCCAGCAGCAGGTCGGACCTTAACACCGGGGAGCTGTTTTTT.

This clonotype was observed at least ten times. The CDR3 loop is CASSLTVAGGFSYNEQFF. In nucleotides, the CDR3 is TGTGCCAGCAGTTTAACCGTAGCGGGGGGGTTCTCCTACAATGAGCAGTTCTTC. The chain is built from TRBV12-3 or TRBV12-4 and TRBJ2-1, with TRBD2 matching 11 bases. This CDR3 spans 18 amino acids. V shed 2 bases and J 0 bases; nucleotides not matched to a gene: 6.

This clonotype was recorded once. The rearrangement joins TRBV11-2 to TRBJ1-2, with 7 bases lining up with TRBD1. The CDR3 covers 13 residues. Per the germline V gene, CDR1 is SGHAT and CDR2 is FQNNGV. V shed 3 bases, J shed 7 bases, and the junction held 5 bases outside the gene matches. CDR3 nucleotides: TGTGCCAGCAGCTTGACAGGGTCGGGTGGCTACACCTTC. The encoded protein is CASSLTGSGGYTF.

The table lists this clonotype with many counts. The V call is TRBV24-1, the J call TRBJ2-5, with TRBD1 as a possible D gene (6 bases). There are 16 residues in the CDR3. Germline-derived CDR1 and CDR2 are KGHDR and SFDVKD. Trimming took off 5 bases at V and 4 bases at J, with 19 bases between the two ends. The CDR3 region has the DNA TGTGCCACCAGTGCTGTTGACAGGCTGCTCGGAGAGACCCAGTACTTC. Translation: CATSAVDRLLGETQYF.

This clonotype was observed at least ten times. A single base separates this from a much larger clone, so it may be a read error. This sequence joins TRBV3-1 and TRBJ1-1; no reliable D call. V was pared by 1 base and J by 10 bases, with 13 bases between. The germline gives CDR1 LGHDT, CDR2 YNNKEL (reference sequence). This CDR3 contains 13 residues. The CDR3 spells CASSQARPGRAFF. In DNA form, the CDR3 reads TGTGCCAGCAGCCAAGCGCGACCTGGGCGAGCTTTCTTT. The complete variable domain, with remaining parts taken from reference TRBV3-1 and TRBJ1-1, reads DTAVSQTPKYLVTQMGNDKSIKCEQNLGHDTMYWYKQDSKKFLKIMFSYNNKELIINETVPNRFSPKSPDKAHLNLHINSLELGDSAVYFCASSQARPGRAFFGQGTRLTVV.

Ten or more counts support this clonotype. This chain connects TRBV7-2 to TRBJ2-1; the match to TRBD2 covers 11 bases. The CDR3 has 15 amino acids. From germline, CDR1 is SGHTA and CDR2 FQGNSA. V was clipped by 3 bases and J by 9 bases; unmatched bases: 7. The CDR3 loop is CASSLVAGGGGEQFF. The CDR3 DNA reads as TGTGCCAGCAGCTTGGTAGCGGGAGGGGGAGGTGAGCAGTTCTTC.

The J gene is TRBJ2-4, the V gene TRBV7-8, with TRBD2 identical over 13 bases. The V segment lost 5 bases and the J segment 0 bases; nucleotides outside the gene matches: 7. Germline CDR1 is SGHVS and CDR2 is FQNEAQ. This CDR3 has 18 residues. In DNA form, the CDR3 reads TGTGCCAGCAGCCACGGACTAGCGGGAGAGCTAGCCAAAAACATTCAGTACTTC. Its translation: CASSHGLAGELAKNIQYF.

A remark on this clonotype: A much more abundant neighbour one base away suggests this may be a read error. The missing conserved phenylalanine or tryptophan at the end of this CDR3 makes a read error likely. The chain combines TRBV4-2 with TRBJ1-1, with 9 nucleotides matching TRBD1. Germline assignment: CDR1 LGHNA and CDR2 YNFKEQ. The CDR3 is 15 residues long. V lost 4 bases, J lost 1 base, and 4 bases stayed unmatched. The CDR3, as DNA: TGTGCCAGCAGCCCGACAGGGGGATGGAACACTGAAGCTTTCTCT. This codes for CASSPTGGWNTEAFS.